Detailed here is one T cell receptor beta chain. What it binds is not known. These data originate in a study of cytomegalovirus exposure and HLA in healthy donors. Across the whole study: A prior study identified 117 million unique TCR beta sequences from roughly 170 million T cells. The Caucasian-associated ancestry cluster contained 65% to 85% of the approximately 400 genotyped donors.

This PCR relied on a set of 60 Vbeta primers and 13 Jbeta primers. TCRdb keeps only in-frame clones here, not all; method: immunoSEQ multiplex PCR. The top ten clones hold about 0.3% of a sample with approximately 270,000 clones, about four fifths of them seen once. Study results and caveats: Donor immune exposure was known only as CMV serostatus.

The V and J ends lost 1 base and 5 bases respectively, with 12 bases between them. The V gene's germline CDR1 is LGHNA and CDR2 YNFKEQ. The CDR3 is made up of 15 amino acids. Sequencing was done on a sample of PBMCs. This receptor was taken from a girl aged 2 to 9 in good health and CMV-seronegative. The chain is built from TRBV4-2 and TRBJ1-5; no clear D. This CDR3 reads CASSQGKEAYQPQHF. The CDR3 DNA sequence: TGTGCCAGCAGCCAAGGGAAGGAGGCCTATCAGCCCCAGCATTTT.